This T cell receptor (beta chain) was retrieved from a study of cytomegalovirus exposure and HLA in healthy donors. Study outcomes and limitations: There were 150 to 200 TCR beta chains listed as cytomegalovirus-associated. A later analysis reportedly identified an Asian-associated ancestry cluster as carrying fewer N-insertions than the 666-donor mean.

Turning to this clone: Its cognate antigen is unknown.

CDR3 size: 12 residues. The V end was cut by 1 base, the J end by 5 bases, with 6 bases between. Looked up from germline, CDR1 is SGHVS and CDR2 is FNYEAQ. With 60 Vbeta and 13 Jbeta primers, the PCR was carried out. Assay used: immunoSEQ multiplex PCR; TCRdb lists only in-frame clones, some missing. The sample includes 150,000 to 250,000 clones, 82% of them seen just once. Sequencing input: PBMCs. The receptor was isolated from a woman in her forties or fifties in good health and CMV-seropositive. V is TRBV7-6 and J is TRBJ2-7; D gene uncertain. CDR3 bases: TGTGCCAGCAGCTTAGTGGCTCACGAGCAGTACTTC. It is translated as CASSLVAHEQYF.